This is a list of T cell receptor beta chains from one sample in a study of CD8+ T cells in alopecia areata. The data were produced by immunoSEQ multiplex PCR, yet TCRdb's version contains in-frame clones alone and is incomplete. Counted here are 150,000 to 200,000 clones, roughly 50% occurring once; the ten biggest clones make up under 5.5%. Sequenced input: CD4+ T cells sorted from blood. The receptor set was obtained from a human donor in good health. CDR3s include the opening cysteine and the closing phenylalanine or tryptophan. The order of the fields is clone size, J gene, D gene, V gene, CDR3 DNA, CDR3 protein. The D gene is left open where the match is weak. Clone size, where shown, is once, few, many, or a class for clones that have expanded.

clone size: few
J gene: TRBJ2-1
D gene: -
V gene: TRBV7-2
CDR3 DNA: TGTGCCAGCAGCCGAAGGGCAGGGTTAAGCTCCTACAATGAGCAGTTCTTC
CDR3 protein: CASSRRAGLSSYNEQFF

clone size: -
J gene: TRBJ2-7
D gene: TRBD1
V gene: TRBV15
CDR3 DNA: TGTGCCACCAGCAAATCAAACCAGGGGGACCAGTACTTC
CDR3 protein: CATSKSNQGDQYF

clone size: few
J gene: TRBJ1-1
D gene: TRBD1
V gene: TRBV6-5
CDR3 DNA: TGTGCCAGCAGCCCCGGTAACAGGGGGCGTACTGAAGCTTTCTTT
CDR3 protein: CASSPGNRGRTEAFF

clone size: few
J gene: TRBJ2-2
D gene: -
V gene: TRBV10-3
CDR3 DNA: TGTGCCATCAGTGACCTTTCGGATGCCGGGGAGCTGTTTTTT
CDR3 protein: CAISDLSDAGELFF

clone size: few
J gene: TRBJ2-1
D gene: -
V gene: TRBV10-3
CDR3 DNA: TGTGCCATCAGTGAGTCGATGTCGCTAGCGGAGCAGTTCTTC
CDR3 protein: CAISESMSLAEQFF

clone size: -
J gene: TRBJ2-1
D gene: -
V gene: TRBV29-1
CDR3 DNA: TGCAGCGTTGGTTACATCAATGAGCAGTTCTTC
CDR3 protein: CSVGYINEQFF

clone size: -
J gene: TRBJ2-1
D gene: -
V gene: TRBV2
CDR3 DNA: TGTGCCAGCAGTGAGGGGCTAGGGCCCTTCTACAATGAGCAGTTCTTC
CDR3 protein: CASSEGLGPFYNEQFF

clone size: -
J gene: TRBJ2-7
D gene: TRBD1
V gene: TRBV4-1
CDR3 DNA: TGCGCCAGCAGCCAAGATCCGGGACAGGGGTCCTACGAGCAGTACTTC
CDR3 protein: CASSQDPGQGSYEQYF

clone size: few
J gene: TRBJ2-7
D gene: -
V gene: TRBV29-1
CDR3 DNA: TGCAGCGTCGTGATCGAGATCTACGAGCAGTACTTC
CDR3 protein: CSVVIEIYEQYF

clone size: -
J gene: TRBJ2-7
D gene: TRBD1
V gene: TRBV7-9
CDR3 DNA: TGTGCCAGCAACCCTTCGGCGGGACAGGGAAAGTACGAGCAGTACTTC
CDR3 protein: CASNPSAGQGKYEQYF

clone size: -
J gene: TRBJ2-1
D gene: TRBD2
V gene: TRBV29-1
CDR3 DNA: TGCAGTATAAGGATCCAGCGGGAGTACAATGAGCAGTTCTTC
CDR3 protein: CSIRIQREYNEQFF

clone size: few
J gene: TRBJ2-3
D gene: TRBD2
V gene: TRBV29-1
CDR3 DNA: TGCAGCGTGGGACTAGCGGTGACAGATACGCAGTATTTT
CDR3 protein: CSVGLAVTDTQYF

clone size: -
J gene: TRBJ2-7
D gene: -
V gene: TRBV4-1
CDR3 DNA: TGCGCCAGCAGCTTCGACGTGAATTACGAGCAGTACTTC
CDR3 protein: CASSFDVNYEQYF

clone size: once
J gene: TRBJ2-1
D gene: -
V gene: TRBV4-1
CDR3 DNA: TGCGCCAGCAGCCATCAGGGTTTGCAGTTCTTC
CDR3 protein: CASSHQGLQFF

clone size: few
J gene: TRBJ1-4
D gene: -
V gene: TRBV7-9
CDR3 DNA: TGTGCCAGCAGCTTGGATGTGGGTAACGAAAAACTGTTTTTT
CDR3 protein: CASSLDVGNEKLFF

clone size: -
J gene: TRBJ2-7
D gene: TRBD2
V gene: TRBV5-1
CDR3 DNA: TGCGCCAGCAGCCTAGCGGGATCCCCCTACGAGCAGTACTTC
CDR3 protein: CASSLAGSPYEQYF

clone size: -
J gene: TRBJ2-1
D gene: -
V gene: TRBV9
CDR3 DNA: TGTGCCAGCACCAAACTAAGCTCCTACAATGAGCAGTTCTTC
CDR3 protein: CASTKLSSYNEQFF

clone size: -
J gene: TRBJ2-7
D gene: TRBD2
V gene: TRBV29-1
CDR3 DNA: TGCAGCGTTGAAGATCAGGGACTATTCTCCTACGAGCAGTACTTC
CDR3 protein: CSVEDQGLFSYEQYF

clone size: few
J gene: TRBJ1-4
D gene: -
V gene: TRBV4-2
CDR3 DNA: TGTGCCAGCAGCCAAGATCCATCAGGGTCCAATGAAAAACTGTTTTTT
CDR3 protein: CASSQDPSGSNEKLFF

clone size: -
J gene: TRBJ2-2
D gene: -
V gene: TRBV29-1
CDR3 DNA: TGCAGCGTGACCCCGGGTTCCGGGGAGCTGTTTTTT
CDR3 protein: CSVTPGSGELFF

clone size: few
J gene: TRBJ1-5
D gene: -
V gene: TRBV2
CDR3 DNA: TGTGCCAGCAGGGAGGCAGGGAATCAGCCCCAGCATTTT
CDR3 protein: CASREAGNQPQHF

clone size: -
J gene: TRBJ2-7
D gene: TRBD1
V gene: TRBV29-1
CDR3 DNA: TGCAGCGTTGGATCACAGGGGGGCAACGAGCAGTACTTC
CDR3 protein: CSVGSQGGNEQYF

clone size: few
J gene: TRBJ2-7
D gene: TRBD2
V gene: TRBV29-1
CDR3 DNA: TGCAGCGTGGGAGCGGGAGGGCTTTACGAGCAGTACTTC
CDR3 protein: CSVGAGGLYEQYF

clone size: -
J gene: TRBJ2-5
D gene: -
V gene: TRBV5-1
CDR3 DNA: TGCGCCAGCAGCTTGGATGAGACCCAGTACTTC
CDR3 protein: CASSLDETQYF